The 18 T cell receptor beta chains given below trace back to one sample, sequenced in a study of blood T cell repertoires in COVID-19. The data were produced by immunoSEQ multiplex PCR, yet TCRdb's version contains in-frame clones alone and is incomplete. The table records approximately 170,000 clones, roughly 86% of them present only once. The sample taken for sequencing was peripheral blood. The source is an elderly woman with COVID-19, enrolled during active disease.

The chain employs TRBV19 and TRBJ1-5, with 9 nucleotides matching TRBD1. Looked up from germline, CDR1 is LNHDA and CDR2 is SQIVND (reference sequence). The V and J ends lost 6 bases and 4 bases, in that order; junction bases with no gene match: 4. This CDR3 comprises 14 residues. The CDR3 bases are TGTGCCAGTAGGACCGGGACAGGGAATCAGCCCCAGCATTTT. It yields the protein CASRTGTGNQPQHF.

The gene calls are TRBV7-2 and TRBJ2-5, with 7 bases fitting TRBD2. Losses at the gene ends were 2 bases for V and 4 bases for J; bases not matched to a gene: 4. Germline CDR1 reads SGHTA; CDR2 reads FQGNSA. The length of the CDR3 is 14 residues. The CDR3 protein is CASSLFPGGETQYF. Here the CDR3 DNA reads TGTGCCAGCAGCTTATTTCCGGGAGGAGAGACCCAGTACTTC.

V gene TRBV2 combines with J gene TRBJ1-2; D is perhaps TRBD1 (6 bases). The CDR3 runs 14 residues. Germline V CDR1 and CDR2: SNHLY, FYNNEI. Trimming took off 6 bases at V and 4 bases at J, with 15 bases between the two ends. The CDR3 sequence: CASRVNRDLYGYTF. CDR3 coding DNA: TGTGCCAGCAGGGTAAACAGGGACCTCTATGGCTACACCTTC.

This rearrangement joins TRBV29-1 to TRBJ2-7; tentative D call: TRBD2 (6 bases). V was pared by 4 bases and J by 2 bases, with 15 bases between. CDR3 size: 14 residues. Per the germline V gene, CDR1 is SQVTM and CDR2 is ANQGSEA. DNA of the CDR3: TGCAGCGTTGTCGACCGGGGGAGCCCCTACGAGCAGTACTTC. This codes for CSVVDRGSPYEQYF.

In its sample, this clone was seen once. The CDR3 loop is CASSSLGVRYEQYF. The CDR3 DNA reads as TGTGCCAGCAGTTCGCTGGGAGTCCGATACGAGCAGTACTTC. This rearrangement joins TRBV27 to TRBJ2-7, with D tentatively TRBD2 (5 bases). Germline CDR1 and CDR2: MNHEY and SMNVEV (reference sequence). Trimming stripped 4 bases from V and 4 bases from J, with 14 bases between. This CDR3 spans 14 amino acids.

This clone is a singleton in its sample. The junction and the germline gene differ at one end; a read error may be behind it. The chain combines TRBV7-7 with TRBJ1-4, with 8 bases lining up with TRBD1. This CDR3 has 13 amino acids. The germline V gene encodes CDR1 SSHAT and CDR2 FNYEAQ (reference sequence). CDR3: CASSFGQGEKLFF. The CDR3 DNA is TGTGCTAGCAGCTTCGGACAGGGTGAAAAACTGTTTTTT.

The chain recombines TRBV18 with TRBJ2-2, with D hard to call. The germline V gene has CDR1 KGHSH and CDR2 LQKENI. Deletions cut 4 bases from V and 0 bases from J, with 12 bases between. This CDR3 has 16 residues. The CDR3 DNA is TGTGCCAGCTCACTGACGAGGCTCTCGAACACCGGGGAGCTGTTTTTT. Residues: CASSLTRLSNTGELFF.

The gene calls are TRBV4-2 and TRBJ1-1, with D tentatively TRBD1 (6 bases). The CDR3 consists of 13 residues. CDR1 LGHNA and CDR2 YNFKEQ come from the germline V gene. V lost 5 bases and J 5 bases, leaving 12 bases between the germline ends. CDR3 residues: CASSLGARTEAFF. The CDR3 DNA reads as TGTGCCAGCAGCTTGGGGGCCCGGACTGAAGCTTTCTTT.

The chain uses TRBV5-1 and TRBJ2-5; 7 nucleotides match TRBD2. Trimming removed 1 base from V and 5 bases from J; junction bases left unmatched: 8. The germline V gene has CDR1 SGHRS and CDR2 YFSETQ. This CDR3 is built from 15 residues. As DNA, the CDR3 is TGCGCCAGCAGCTTGTGGCTAGCGGAAGGGGAGACCCAGTACTTC. Its translation: CASSLWLAEGETQYF. The whole variable domain, filled in from reference TRBV5-1 and TRBJ2-5, reads KAGVTQTPRYLIKTRGQQVTLSCSPISGHRSVSWYQQTPGQGLQFLFEYFSETQRNKGNFPGRFSGRQFSNSRSEMNVSTLELGDSALYLCASSLWLAEGETQYFGPGTRLLVL.

The rearrangement uses TRBV24-1 and TRBJ2-1; D is perhaps TRBD2 (5 bases). Trimming stripped 2 bases from V and 4 bases from J, with 17 bases between. The CDR3 covers 17 residues. Germline V gene lookup returns CDR1 KGHDR and CDR2 SFDVKD. The CDR3 DNA is TGTGCCACCAGTGATTCGGGATTCCGGACTCAGTACAATGAGCAGTTCTTC. This codes for CATSDSGFRTQYNEQFF.

The chain links TRBV7-2 to TRBJ2-1; 9 bases fit TRBD2. The trim removed 4 bases at V and 6 bases at J, leaving 10 bases unmatched. CDR1 is SGHTA, CDR2 FQGNSA, per germline. The CDR3 runs to 16 residues. The CDR3 nucleotides are TGTGCCAGCAGCTCCCTACCCCAGACTAGCGGCAATGAGCAGTTCTTC. Protein product: CASSSLPQTSGNEQFF.

The V gene is TRBV3-1 (or the pseudogene TRBV3-2), the J gene TRBJ2-2; no clear D. CDR3 length: 11 amino acids. V shed 1 base and J shed 11 bases, with 5 bases lying between them. Germline values: CDR1 LGHDT, CDR2 YNNKEL (reference sequence). CDR3 loop: CASSQASELFF. The CDR3 bases are TGTGCCAGCAGCCAAGCGAGCGAGCTGTTTTTT.

The chain couples TRBV5-4 to TRBJ2-7; tentative D call: TRBD2 (6 bases). Germline V gene sequence: CDR1 SGHNT, CDR2 YYREEE (reference sequence). The CDR3 is 16 residues long. V was shortened by 2 bases and J by 5 bases, with 20 bases between the two germline ends. CDR3: CASSFSGFTRRDEQYF. The CDR3 nucleotides read TGTGCCAGCAGCTTTTCGGGGTTTACCCGGAGGGACGAGCAGTACTTC.

In the case of this clone: The same CDR3 is also encoded by other DNA sequences in this sample. The J gene is TRBJ1-2, the V gene TRBV6-5, with D perhaps TRBD1 (5 bases). The V end was cut by 4 bases, the J end by 5 bases, with 8 bases between. Germline V CDR1 and CDR2: MNHEY, SVGAGI. The CDR3 totals 12 residues. The CDR3 region is CASSSSGYGYTF. CDR3 in DNA: TGTGCCAGCAGTTCGTCAGGGTATGGCTACACCTTC.

The chain combines TRBV7-9 with TRBJ2-7; a possible D gene is TRBD2 (5 bases). This CDR3 has 11 amino acids. Germline CDR1 SEHNR, CDR2 FQNEAQ (reference sequence). The V and J ends lost 6 bases and 4 bases respectively, with 7 bases between them. The CDR3 here is CASSRGYEQYF. The CDR3, as DNA: TGTGCCAGCAGTAGAGGGTACGAGCAGTACTTC.

CDR3 region: CASSLREGLSYEQYF. CDR3 nucleotide sequence: TGTGCCAGCAGTTTAAGGGAGGGCCTTTCCTACGAGCAGTACTTC. The chain employs TRBV6-5 and TRBJ2-7; 7 bases agree with TRBD2. Germline CDR1 and CDR2: MNHEY and SVGAGI. CDR3 length equals 15 residues. The V gene end was trimmed by 4 bases and the J gene end by 1 base; junction bases not matched to a gene: 7.

The gene calls are TRBV6-1 and TRBJ1-5, with 8 bases identical to TRBD1. This CDR3 is 16 amino acids long. Germline-derived CDR1 and CDR2 are MNHNS and SASEGT. J was trimmed by 8 bases and V by 2 bases; bases with no gene match: 11. For the CDR3, the DNA is TGTGCCAGCAGTGAACATCAGGGGGCTAAAGAGGAGCCCCAGCATTTT. This codes for CASSEHQGAKEEPQHF.

This clone occurred once. The chain combines TRBV5-4 with TRBJ2-7, with D possibly TRBD1 on 6 matching bases. The ends were cut back, 2 bases at V and 4 bases at J, with 13 bases in the middle. CDR1 SGHNT and CDR2 YYREEE come from the germline V gene (reference sequence). The CDR3 length is 14 residues. CDR3 nucleotide sequence: TGTGCCAGCAGCTTACACAGGGATTCGTACGAGCAGTACTTC. Protein product: CASSLHRDSYEQYF.